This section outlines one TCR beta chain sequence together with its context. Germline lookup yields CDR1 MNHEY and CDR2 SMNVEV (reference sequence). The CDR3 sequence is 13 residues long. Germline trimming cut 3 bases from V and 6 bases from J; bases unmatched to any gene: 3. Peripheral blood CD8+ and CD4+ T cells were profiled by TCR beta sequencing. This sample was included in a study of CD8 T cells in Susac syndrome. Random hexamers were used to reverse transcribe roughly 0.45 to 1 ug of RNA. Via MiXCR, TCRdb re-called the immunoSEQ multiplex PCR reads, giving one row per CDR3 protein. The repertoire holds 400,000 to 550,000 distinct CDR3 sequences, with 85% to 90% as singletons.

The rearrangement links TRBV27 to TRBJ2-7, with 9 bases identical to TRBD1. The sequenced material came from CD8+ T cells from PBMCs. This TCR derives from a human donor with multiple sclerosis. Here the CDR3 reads CASSFGTGLEQYF. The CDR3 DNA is TGTGCCAGCAGTTTCGGGACAGGGCTCGAGCAGTACTTC.